One and the same sample provided the 31 T cell receptor beta chains below, sequenced in a study of cytomegalovirus exposure and HLA in healthy donors. Method: immunoSEQ multiplex PCR; TCRdb's copy keeps in-frame clones and lacks some. The sample has 150,000 to 250,000 clones; around 84% are singletons. Specimen: PBMCs. These receptors were taken from a woman aged 25 to 39 in good health and CMV-seropositive.

The J gene is TRBJ2-5, the V gene TRBV14; 7 bases match TRBD1. Germline trimming cut 1 base from V and 4 bases from J; bases unmatched to any gene: 6. Germline V gives CDR1 SGHDN, CDR2 FVKESK. The CDR3 consists of 15 residues. The CDR3 DNA is TGTGCCAGCAGCCAAGTCCGAGGGGGCACAGAGACCCAGTACTTC. Translation gives CASSQVRGGTETQYF.

The J gene is TRBJ2-7, the V gene TRBV11-2, with TRBD2 matching over 9 bases. Trimming removed 1 base from V and 2 bases from J; junction bases left unmatched: 9. Germline V gene lookup returns CDR1 SGHAT and CDR2 FQNNGV. The CDR3 length is 17 residues. The CDR3 spells CASSLVVGSGRPYEQYF. CDR3 bases: TGTGCCAGCAGCTTAGTGGTGGGTAGCGGGAGACCCTACGAGCAGTACTTC.

V gene TRBV10-3 combines with J gene TRBJ1-4, with 8 positions matching TRBD1. The germline gives CDR1 ENHRY, CDR2 SYGVKD. V trimming: 5 bases; J trimming: 8 bases; junction bases outside the gene matches: 4. This CDR3 has 13 amino acids. The CDR3 is CAISNTGGEKLFF. CDR3 DNA sequence: TGTGCCATCAGTAATACAGGGGGAGAAAAACTGTTTTTT.

The rearrangement uses TRBV5-4 and TRBJ2-3; 11 bases match TRBD2. This CDR3 has 15 amino acids. V shed 2 bases, J shed 5 bases, and the junction held 4 bases outside the gene matches. Looked up from germline, CDR1 is SGHNT and CDR2 is YYREEE (reference sequence). The CDR3 is CASSLLAGAQDTQYF. The CDR3 DNA reads as TGTGCCAGCAGCTTACTAGCGGGAGCCCAAGATACGCAGTATTTT.

The V call is TRBV4-2, the J call TRBJ2-2, with TRBD2 identical over 8 bases. Germline V gene data show CDR1 as LGHNA and CDR2 as YNFKEQ. Trimming removed 3 bases from V and 5 bases from J; junction bases left unmatched: 5. This CDR3 is built from 15 residues. CDR3 residues: CASSHKGGGTGELFF. In DNA, the CDR3 is TGTGCCAGCAGCCATAAAGGCGGGGGGACCGGGGAGCTGTTTTTT.

Concerning this clone itself: Sequence at one end of the junction differs from germline and may be a read error. The CDR3 sequence: CASSLAAVRGVGELFF. CDR3 DNA: TGTGCTAGCAGCCTTGCGGCGGTCAGGGGCGTCGGGGAGCTGTTTTTT. The rearrangement uses TRBV7-7 and TRBJ2-2; possibly TRBD1 for D (6 bases). The CDR3 is 16 residues long. CDR1 SSHAT and CDR2 FNYEAQ come from the germline V gene (reference sequence).

The rearrangement links TRBV28 to TRBJ2-5, with D tentatively TRBD1 (6 bases). In germline, CDR1 is MDHEN, CDR2 SYDVKM. The CDR3 sequence is 14 residues long. V was cut by 5 bases and J by 5 bases, with 15 bases left in between. The CDR3 sequence: CASSPVQGLETQYF. The DNA for the CDR3 is TGTGCCAGCAGTCCAGTACAGGGATTGGAGACCCAGTACTTC.

This rearrangement joins TRBV15 to TRBJ1-5; 9 positions match TRBD1. The V gene end was trimmed by 5 bases and the J gene end by 3 bases; junction bases not matched to a gene: 5. The CDR3 has 15 amino acids. CDR1 LNHNV and CDR2 YYDKDF come from the germline V gene (reference sequence). The CDR3 sequence is CATSGGQGDNQPQHF. DNA of the CDR3: TGTGCCACCAGCGGGGGACAGGGAGACAATCAGCCCCAGCATTTT.

The CDR3 nucleotides are TGTGCCAGCAGCGCGCGGACTAGCGGGGGTGTGGGGGAGCAGTACTTC. It specifies CASSARTSGGVGEQYF. The chain has TRBV7-2 and TRBJ2-7; 13 nucleotides agree with TRBD2. Germline assignment: CDR1 SGHTA and CDR2 FQGNSA. CDR3 length: 16 amino acids. Trimming at V came to 5 bases and at J to 7 bases, leaving 11 bases not matched to a gene.

This chain joins TRBV4-1 and TRBJ2-5, with D unresolved. CDR3 size: 14 residues. CDR1 is MGHRA and CDR2 is YSYEKL in the germline V gene. V was cut by 1 base and J by 2 bases, with 8 bases left in between. The CDR3 DNA sequence: TGCGCCAGCAGCCAAGGAGACTTACAAGAGACCCAGTACTTC. This translates into CASSQGDLQETQYF.

J is TRBJ1-1 and V is TRBV6-5, with D perhaps matching TRBD1 (6 bases). This CDR3 comprises 14 residues. The ends were cut back, 8 bases at V and 3 bases at J, with 16 bases in the middle. Per the germline V gene, CDR1 is MNHEY and CDR2 is SVGAGI. CDR3 sequence reads: CASRANWGHTEAFF. CDR3 DNA: TGTGCCAGCCGCGCGAACTGGGGGCACACTGAAGCTTTCTTT.

The chain joins TRBV6-1 to TRBJ2-7; possible D gene TRBD1, 6 bases. Trimming cost V 0 bases and J 4 bases, with 10 bases left between them. CDR3 length: 14 residues. CDR1 is MNHNS and CDR2 is SASEGT in the germline V gene. The DNA for the CDR3 is TGTGCCAGCAGTGAAGCGGGGGCAGGATACGAGCAGTACTTC. The encoded protein is CASSEAGAGYEQYF.

J is TRBJ2-1 and V is TRBV7-3; D possibly corresponds to TRBD2 (6 bases). This CDR3 region has 14 residues. From germline, CDR1 is SGHTA and CDR2 FQGTGA. Deletions cut 5 bases from V and 9 bases from J, with 17 bases between. DNA of the CDR3: TGTGCCAGCAGCCCTGGGGACTTGCGATTTGAGCAGTTCTTC. It is translated as CASSPGDLRFEQFF.

The rearrangement uses TRBV2 and TRBJ2-7, with 8 bases aligning to TRBD1. V lost 6 bases to trimming and J lost 4 bases; unmatched junction nucleotides: 5. The CDR3 spans 13 residues. CDR1 is SNHLY and CDR2 is FYNNEI in the germline V gene. The CDR3, as DNA: TGTGCCAGCAGACTGGACAGGGTATACGAGCAGTACTTC. This encodes CASRLDRVYEQYF.

This chain links TRBV20-1 with TRBJ1-1; no clear D. Germline loops: CDR1 DFQATT, CDR2 SNEGSKA (reference sequence). The V end was cut by 4 bases, the J end by 6 bases, with 9 bases between. The CDR3 contains 11 residues. The CDR3: CSAIQFPEAFF. The CDR3 nucleotides read TGCAGTGCTATCCAATTCCCTGAAGCTTTCTTT.

This clone was seen once. The chain joins TRBV5-1 to TRBJ2-1; TRBD1 matches at 7 bases. From germline, CDR1 is SGHRS and CDR2 YFSETQ. The V segment lost 0 bases and the J segment 6 bases; nucleotides outside the gene matches: 12. The CDR3 loop spans 17 amino acids. As DNA, the CDR3 is TGCGCCAGCAGCTTGGATCCACCGGGACAGAGGAGCAATGAGCAGTTCTTC. Translating it yields CASSLDPPGQRSNEQFF.

This clone was observed a few times. In nucleotides, the CDR3 is TGTGCCAGTAGTTCCCAGCGGGAGGGGACTAACAATGAGCAGTTCTTC. This gives the protein CASSSQREGTNNEQFF. The V gene is TRBV19, the J gene TRBJ2-1, with 10 bases identical to TRBD2. Germline CDR1 LNHDA, CDR2 SQIVND (reference sequence). The J segment lost 5 bases and the V segment lost 5 bases, leaving 9 bases of the junction unmatched. CDR3 length: 16 amino acids.

The chain employs TRBV19 and TRBJ2-3; a weak D match, TRBD1 (6 bases). The CDR3 contains 15 residues. Germline CDR1 reads LNHDA; CDR2 reads SQIVND (reference sequence). The V end lost 4 bases, the J end lost 5 bases, and 16 bases lay between the germline ends. The CDR3 DNA reads as TGTGCCAGTAGTACCTACAGGGTAGGTGGAGATACGCAGTATTTT. The encoded protein is CASSTYRVGGDTQYF.

The V call is TRBV9, the J call TRBJ2-7, with D possibly being TRBD1 (5 bases). V shed 1 base and J shed 1 base, with 9 bases lying between them. The CDR3 contains 14 residues. Per germline, CDR1 SGDLS and CDR2 YYNGEE. The chain's CDR3 is CASSVRPGSYEQYF. DNA of the CDR3: TGTGCCAGCAGCGTAAGGCCAGGGTCCTACGAGCAGTACTTC.

The chain joins TRBV29-1 to TRBJ2-3; 7 nucleotides match TRBD2. This CDR3 region has 14 residues. V shed 0 bases, J shed 4 bases, and the junction held 4 bases outside the gene matches. Germline CDR1 and CDR2: SQVTM and ANQGSEA. DNA of the CDR3: TGCAGCGTTGAAGAGGGGACTATCCCAGATACGCAGTATTTT. Translation: CSVEEGTIPDTQYF.

V gene TRBV27 combines with J gene TRBJ2-3, with 9 bases identical to TRBD2. The germline V gene encodes CDR1 MNHEY and CDR2 SMNVEV (reference sequence). J lost 5 bases, V lost 3 bases, and 9 bases had no gene match. The CDR3 length is 16 residues. The CDR3 loop reads CASSLVGGRGRDTQYF. Here the CDR3 DNA reads TGTGCCAGCAGTTTGGTTGGCGGGAGGGGGAGAGATACGCAGTATTTT.

V gene TRBV7-9 combines with J gene TRBJ2-7; possibly TRBD1 for D (5 bases). Germline CDR1 and CDR2: SEHNR and FQNEAQ (reference sequence). The CDR3 totals 16 residues. V lost 5 bases and J 3 bases, leaving 20 bases between the germline ends. This chain's CDR3 is CASSPQTHGHIYEQYF. Written as DNA, the CDR3 is TGTGCCAGCAGCCCTCAGACCCACGGACATATCTACGAGCAGTACTTC.

Concerning this clone: Within the sample, other DNA sequences also encode this same CDR3. This chain connects TRBV6-4 to TRBJ1-1; the D gene is possibly TRBD1 (5 bases). Trimming left V 4 bases short and J 1 base short, with 7 bases between. Germline loops: CDR1 MRHNA, CDR2 SNTAGT. This CDR3 has 13 residues. In nucleotides, the CDR3 is TGTGCCAGCAGTGCCGACAGGAACACTGAAGCTTTCTTT. Translation gives CASSADRNTEAFF.

The chain carries TRBV28 and TRBJ2-3; perhaps TRBD2 as D (5 bases). Looked up from germline, CDR1 is MDHEN and CDR2 is SYDVKM. Trimming removed 5 bases from V and 0 bases from J, with 18 bases in between. This CDR3 spans 17 amino acids. Written as DNA, the CDR3 is TGTGCCAGCAGTCAGCGGACGGGAACATCTAGCACAGATACGCAGTATTTT. Translation gives CASSQRTGTSSTDTQYF.

This sequence joins TRBV2 and TRBJ2-4; 12 positions match TRBD2. This CDR3 is built from 15 residues. V was pared by 6 bases and J by 5 bases, with 5 bases of the junction left unmatched. Germline V gene sequence: CDR1 SNHLY, CDR2 FYNNEI. CDR3 region: CASRTSGSFQNIQYF. For the CDR3, the DNA is TGTGCCAGCAGGACTAGCGGGAGTTTCCAAAACATTCAGTACTTC.

V and J are TRBV28 and TRBJ1-4, with 8 bases identical to TRBD1. Germline CDR1 MDHEN, CDR2 SYDVKM. J lost 2 bases, V lost 6 bases, and 14 bases had no gene match. CDR3 length equals 18 residues. CDR3 loop: CASRTLQGAGGTNEKLFF. The CDR3, as DNA: TGTGCCAGCAGAACCCTCCAGGGGGCTGGAGGGACTAATGAAAAACTGTTTTTT.

The V gene is TRBV9, the J gene TRBJ2-3; the D gene is possibly TRBD2 (6 bases). V was trimmed by 0 bases and J by 6 bases, leaving 11 bases between them. The CDR3 runs to 14 residues. CDR1 and CDR2 from the germline V gene are SGDLS and YYNGEE. The CDR3 DNA reads TGTGCCAGCAGCGTAGATATAGCGGTGGATACGCAGTATTTT. Residues: CASSVDIAVDTQYF.

In its sample, this clone was seen once. The chain is built from TRBV7-2 and TRBJ1-2; 7 bases agree with TRBD1. J lost 7 bases, V lost 0 bases, and 14 bases had no gene match. The length of the CDR3 is 17 residues. Looked up from germline, CDR1 is SGHTA and CDR2 is FQGNSA. The CDR3 is CASSLARDSWIRSGYTF. CDR3 sequence (DNA): TGTGCCAGCAGCTTAGCGAGGGACAGCTGGATCCGCTCTGGCTACACCTTC.

J is TRBJ2-4 and V is TRBV30; weak D call: TRBD1 (6 bases). The V gene's germline CDR1 is GTSNPN and CDR2 SVGIG (reference sequence). The ends were cut back, 2 bases at V and 1 base at J, with 12 bases in the middle. The CDR3 runs 15 residues. The CDR3 here is CAWSFMTGAKNIQYF. CDR3 bases: TGTGCCTGGAGTTTCATGACAGGCGCCAAAAACATTCAGTACTTC.

The genes are TRBV30 and TRBJ2-5, with a possible D match to TRBD1 (7 bases). The CDR3 is 12 residues long. CDR1 GTSNPN and CDR2 SVGIG come from the germline V gene (reference sequence). Deletions cut 3 bases from V and 5 bases from J, with 10 bases between. CDR3 bases: TGTGCCTGGAGCGCAGGGGGGGAGACCCAGTACTTC. This encodes CAWSAGGETQYF.

V is TRBV25-1 and J is TRBJ2-1; 7 bases align to TRBD2. CDR1 is MGHDK and CDR2 is SYGVNS in the germline V gene. This CDR3 comprises 14 residues. The V and J ends lost 4 bases and 6 bases, in that order; junction bases with no gene match: 6. CDR3 region: CASSVAGVANEQFF. CDR3 sequence (DNA): TGTGCCAGCAGTGTCGCGGGAGTAGCCAATGAGCAGTTCTTC. Full variable domain (outside the CDR3, taken from reference TRBV25-1 and TRBJ2-1): EADIYQTPRYLVIGTGKKITLECSQTMGHDKMYWYQQDPGMELHLIHYSYGVNSTEKGDLSSESTVSRIRTEHFPLTLESARPSHTSQYLCASSVAGVANEQFFGPGTRLTVL.